A selection of T cell receptor beta chains follows, all from one sample in a study of shared clonotypes between healthy human individuals. Sequenced by immunoSEQ multiplex PCR; TCRdb stores in-frame clones only, minus some. The table lists roughly 2,300,000 clones, 85% to 95% of them singletons. Sequencing was done on a sample of naive CD4+ T cells from PBMCs. The origin of the receptors is a young man in good health. Some clones in this sample may be carry-over from other donors' samples. CDR3s include the opening cysteine and the closing phenylalanine or tryptophan. The D gene is left open where the match is weak. Rows give clone size only sometimes, using once, few, many, or a class for an expanded clone.

v_gene: TRBV10-3
d_gene: NA
abundance: NA
j_gene: TRBJ2-3
CDR3aa: CAISESRGGSDTQYF
CDR3nt: TGTGCCATCAGTGAGTCGAGGGGTGGGTCAGATACGCAGTATTTT

v_gene: TRBV5-5
d_gene: NA
abundance: once
j_gene: TRBJ2-3
CDR3aa: CASTLTDTQYF
CDR3nt: TGTGCCAGCACCCTCACAGATACGCAGTATTTT

v_gene: TRBV2
d_gene: TRBD1
abundance: once
j_gene: TRBJ1-5
CDR3aa: CASSGQGGNQPQHF
CDR3nt: TGTGCCAGCAGTGGGCAGGGGGGCAATCAGCCCCAGCATTTT

v_gene: TRBV28
d_gene: TRBD1
abundance: NA
j_gene: TRBJ2-3
CDR3aa: CASSYPGQADTQYF
CDR3nt: TGTGCCAGCAGTTACCCAGGACAGGCTGATACGCAGTATTTT

v_gene: TRBV14
d_gene: TRBD1
abundance: NA
j_gene: TRBJ2-7
CDR3aa: CASSQVRGQGAYEQYF
CDR3nt: TGTGCCAGCAGCCAAGTTAGAGGACAGGGAGCCTACGAGCAGTACTTC

v_gene: TRBV6-1
d_gene: NA
abundance: NA
j_gene: TRBJ1-2
CDR3aa: CASSGQIYGYTF
CDR3nt: TGTGCCAGCAGTGGACAGATCTATGGCTACACCTTC

v_gene: TRBV4-1
d_gene: NA
abundance: NA
j_gene: TRBJ2-1
CDR3aa: CASSLIAEPYNEQFF
CDR3nt: TGCGCCAGCAGCTTAATAGCGGAGCCCTACAATGAGCAGTTCTTC

v_gene: TRBV28
d_gene: NA
abundance: once
j_gene: TRBJ2-1
CDR3aa: CASRTGPSDEFF
CDR3nt: TGTGCCAGCAGGACCGGCCCTTCCGATGAGTTCTTC

v_gene: TRBV5-5
d_gene: NA
abundance: NA
j_gene: TRBJ2-3
CDR3aa: CASSRGGGTDTQYF
CDR3nt: TGTGCCAGCAGTAGGGGAGGAGGCACAGATACGCAGTATTTT

v_gene: TRBV30
d_gene: NA
abundance: NA
j_gene: TRBJ2-7
CDR3aa: CAWASGYLTYEQYF
CDR3nt: TGTGCCTGGGCGAGCGGATACTTAACCTACGAGCAGTACTTC

v_gene: TRBV7-2
d_gene: NA
abundance: NA
j_gene: TRBJ2-7
CDR3aa: CASRPAALDEQYF
CDR3nt: TGTGCCAGCAGACCCGCGGCGTTGGACGAGCAGTACTTC

v_gene: TRBV20-1
d_gene: TRBD1
abundance: NA
j_gene: TRBJ1-5
CDR3aa: CSARTGGHQHF
CDR3nt: TGCAGTGCCAGGACAGGGGGCCACCAGCATTTT

v_gene: TRBV6-6
d_gene: NA
abundance: NA
j_gene: TRBJ2-2
CDR3aa: CASSSIRGGNTGELFF
CDR3nt: TGTGCCAGCAGTTCCATTAGAGGGGGAAACACCGGGGAGCTGTTTTTT

v_gene: TRBV6-1
d_gene: NA
abundance: once
j_gene: TRBJ1-1
CDR3aa: CASPPVGAPGAFF
CDR3nt: TGTGCCAGCCCCCCCGTAGGGGCGCCGGGAGCTTTCTTT

v_gene: TRBV7-9
d_gene: NA
abundance: NA
j_gene: TRBJ2-3
CDR3aa: CASSGGTSTDTQYF
CDR3nt: TGTGCCAGCAGTGGCGGGACTAGCACAGATACGCAGTATTTT

v_gene: TRBV4-2
d_gene: TRBD2
abundance: NA
j_gene: TRBJ2-5
CDR3aa: CAAGAGAGTQYF
CDR3nt: TGTGCCGCCGGGGCGGGAGCGGGGACCCAGTACTTC

v_gene: TRBV28
d_gene: TRBD1
abundance: NA
j_gene: TRBJ1-5
CDR3aa: CASSGASRGSNQPQHF
CDR3nt: TGTGCCAGCAGTGGAGCATCCAGGGGGAGCAATCAGCCCCAGCATTTT

v_gene: TRBV19
d_gene: NA
abundance: NA
j_gene: TRBJ1-2
CDR3aa: CASSIGGRGIGGYTF
CDR3nt: TGTGCCAGTAGTATAGGAGGGCGGGGTATCGGTGGCTACACCTTC

v_gene: TRBV15
d_gene: NA
abundance: NA
j_gene: TRBJ1-1
CDR3aa: CATSTSALNTEAFF
CDR3nt: TGTGCCACCAGCACCAGTGCCCTGAACACTGAAGCTTTCTTT

v_gene: TRBV6-5
d_gene: NA
abundance: NA
j_gene: TRBJ1-6
CDR3aa: CASSYSSGGSPLHF
CDR3nt: TGTGCCAGCAGTTACTCGTCGGGGGGTTCACCCCTCCACTTT

v_gene: TRBV5-1
d_gene: TRBD2
abundance: NA
j_gene: TRBJ2-1
CDR3aa: CASSLVTSGRADEQFF
CDR3nt: TGCGCCAGCAGCTTGGTGACTAGCGGGAGGGCCGATGAGCAGTTCTTC

v_gene: TRBV5-1
d_gene: TRBD2
abundance: NA
j_gene: TRBJ2-5
CDR3aa: CASSLIAGVETQYF
CDR3nt: TGCGCCAGCAGCTTGATAGCGGGAGTAGAGACCCAGTACTTC

v_gene: TRBV5-3
d_gene: TRBD2
abundance: NA
j_gene: TRBJ2-2
CDR3aa: CARSLSAGLDHSGELFF
CDR3nt: TGTGCCAGAAGCTTGTCGGCCGGACTAGATCACTCCGGGGAGCTGTTTTTT

v_gene: TRBV27
d_gene: TRBD2
abundance: NA
j_gene: TRBJ2-1
CDR3aa: CASSPPYGLAAYWNEQFF
CDR3nt: TGTGCCAGCAGTCCACCCTACGGACTAGCGGCATATTGGAATGAGCAGTTCTTC

v_gene: TRBV5-8
d_gene: NA
abundance: NA
j_gene: TRBJ2-5
CDR3aa: CASSPTRETQYF
CDR3nt: TGTGCCAGCAGCCCTACGCGGGAGACCCAGTACTTC

v_gene: TRBV19
d_gene: TRBD1
abundance: NA
j_gene: TRBJ2-2
CDR3aa: CASSNRGSGELFF
CDR3nt: TGTGCCAGTAGCAACAGGGGGTCCGGGGAGCTGTTTTTT

v_gene: TRBV5-4
d_gene: TRBD2
abundance: NA
j_gene: TRBJ2-7
CDR3aa: CASSSPPGTSGGSSYEQYF
CDR3nt: TGTGCCAGCAGCTCACCGCCCGGGACTAGCGGGGGGAGCTCCTACGAGCAGTACTTC

v_gene: TRBV7-2
d_gene: NA
abundance: NA
j_gene: TRBJ1-1
CDR3aa: CASSLGQMNTEAFF
CDR3nt: TGTGCCAGCAGCTTAGGGCAGATGAACACTGAAGCTTTCTTT

v_gene: TRBV15
d_gene: NA
abundance: NA
j_gene: TRBJ1-3
CDR3aa: CATSRNSGNTIYF
CDR3nt: TGTGCCACCAGCAGAAACTCTGGAAACACCATATATTTT

v_gene: TRBV4-1
d_gene: NA
abundance: NA
j_gene: TRBJ2-7
CDR3aa: CASALSGQRTYEQYF
CDR3nt: TGCGCCAGCGCCTTGAGCGGACAGAGGACCTACGAGCAGTACTTC

v_gene: TRBV7-9
d_gene: NA
abundance: NA
j_gene: TRBJ2-7
CDR3aa: CASSRSGNSYEQYF
CDR3nt: TGTGCCAGCAGCAGATCAGGAAACTCCTACGAGCAGTACTTC

v_gene: TRBV11-2
d_gene: NA
abundance: NA
j_gene: TRBJ2-3
CDR3aa: CASSLERLLRTDTQYF
CDR3nt: TGTGCCAGCAGCTTAGAACGCCTCCTCCGCACAGATACGCAGTATTTT

v_gene: TRBV7-8
d_gene: NA
abundance: few
j_gene: TRBJ2-5
CDR3aa: CASSLETQYF
CDR3nt: TGTGCCAGCAGCTTGGAGACCCAGTACTTC

v_gene: TRBV19
d_gene: NA
abundance: NA
j_gene: TRBJ1-2
CDR3aa: CASSVTGRANYGYTF
CDR3nt: TGTGCCAGTAGTGTGACCGGGAGGGCTAACTATGGCTACACCTTC

v_gene: TRBV7-8
d_gene: NA
abundance: NA
j_gene: TRBJ1-2
CDR3aa: CASSPMRGNYGYTF
CDR3nt: TGTGCCAGCAGCCCTATGCGGGGAAACTATGGCTACACCTTC

v_gene: TRBV19
d_gene: TRBD2
abundance: NA
j_gene: TRBJ2-7
CDR3aa: CASSIVGRTYEQYF
CDR3nt: TGTGCCAGTAGTATAGTCGGGAGGACCTACGAGCAGTACTTC

v_gene: TRBV5-1
d_gene: NA
abundance: NA
j_gene: TRBJ2-1
CDR3aa: CASSLASLGGFF
CDR3nt: TGCGCCAGCAGCTTGGCCAGTCTAGGAGGGTTCTTC

v_gene: TRBV6-5
d_gene: TRBD2
abundance: NA
j_gene: TRBJ2-1
CDR3aa: CASSYTGGPYNEQFF
CDR3nt: TGTGCCAGCAGTTACACGGGAGGGCCCTATAATGAGCAGTTCTTC

v_gene: TRBV9
d_gene: NA
abundance: NA
j_gene: TRBJ2-2
CDR3aa: CASSVVQGSGELFF
CDR3nt: TGTGCCAGCAGCGTAGTCCAGGGTAGCGGGGAGCTGTTTTTT

v_gene: TRBV19
d_gene: NA
abundance: NA
j_gene: TRBJ1-5
CDR3aa: CASSIDGGVQPQHF
CDR3nt: TGTGCCAGTAGTATAGACGGGGGGGTTCAGCCCCAGCATTTT

v_gene: TRBV10-3
d_gene: TRBD2
abundance: NA
j_gene: TRBJ2-1
CDR3aa: CAISATPLAGGSYNEQFF
CDR3nt: TGTGCCATCAGTGCCACCCCACTAGCGGGAGGATCCTACAATGAGCAGTTCTTC

v_gene: TRBV28
d_gene: TRBD2
abundance: NA
j_gene: TRBJ2-1
CDR3aa: CASSSRTSGYNEQFF
CDR3nt: TGTGCCAGCAGTTCGCGGACTAGCGGATACAATGAGCAGTTCTTC

v_gene: TRBV6-5
d_gene: TRBD1
abundance: NA
j_gene: TRBJ1-4
CDR3aa: CASRARDRPEKLFF
CDR3nt: TGTGCCAGCAGAGCCCGGGACAGACCTGAAAAACTGTTTTTT

v_gene: TRBV4-2
d_gene: TRBD2
abundance: NA
j_gene: TRBJ2-2
CDR3aa: CASSQGLAGGDGELFF
CDR3nt: TGTGCCAGCAGCCAGGGACTAGCGGGAGGGGACGGGGAGCTGTTTTTT

v_gene: TRBV29-1
d_gene: NA
abundance: NA
j_gene: TRBJ2-1
CDR3aa: CSVAPLVGVNNEQFF
CDR3nt: TGCAGCGTTGCCCCCTTGGTAGGGGTCAACAATGAGCAGTTCTTC

v_gene: TRBV28
d_gene: NA
abundance: NA
j_gene: TRBJ2-7
CDR3aa: CASSLYRGTYEQYF
CDR3nt: TGTGCCAGCAGTTTATACCGGGGAACCTACGAGCAGTACTTC

v_gene: TRBV14
d_gene: NA
abundance: NA
j_gene: TRBJ1-4
CDR3aa: CASSQDRVRGEKKLFF
CDR3nt: TGTGCCAGCAGCCAAGATCGCGTCAGGGGAGAGAAAAAACTGTTTTTT